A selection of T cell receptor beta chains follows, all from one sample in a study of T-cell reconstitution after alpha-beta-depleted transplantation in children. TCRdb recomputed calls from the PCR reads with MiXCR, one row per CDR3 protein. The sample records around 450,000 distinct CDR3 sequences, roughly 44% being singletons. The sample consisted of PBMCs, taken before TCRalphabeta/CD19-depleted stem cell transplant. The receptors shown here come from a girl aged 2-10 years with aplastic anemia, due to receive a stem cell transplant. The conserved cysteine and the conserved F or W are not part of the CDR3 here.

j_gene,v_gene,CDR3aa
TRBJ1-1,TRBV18,ASSPDTSEAF
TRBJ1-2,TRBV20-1,SARAVTGVEGYT
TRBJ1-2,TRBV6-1,ASRPALLTANYGYT
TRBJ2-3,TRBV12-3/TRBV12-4,ASTPGSTGRDTQY
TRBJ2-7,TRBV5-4,ASSYGTASSYEQY
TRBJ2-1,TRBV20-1,SAGSTSGRFHNEQF
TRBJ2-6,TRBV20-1,SASMTGAGANVLT
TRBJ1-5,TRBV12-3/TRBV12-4,ASRPGGNNQPQH
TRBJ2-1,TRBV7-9,ASSYGRDEQF
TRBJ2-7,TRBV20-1,SARGQGPDEQY